Shown below are 16 T cell receptor beta chains from a single sample sequenced in a study of blood T cell repertoires in COVID-19. TCRdb keeps only in-frame clones here, not all; method: immunoSEQ multiplex PCR. The repertoire holds 350,000 to 400,000 clones, with around 87% as singletons. Material for sequencing was PBMCs or T cells enriched from blood (not recorded which). The receptors were gathered from a man aged 35-49 years in a cohort exposed to, infected with or recovered from COVID-19 (not recorded which).

The J gene is TRBJ1-1, the V gene TRBV5-1, with 8 nucleotides matching TRBD1. In germline, CDR1 is SGHRS, CDR2 YFSETQ. The CDR3 length is 14 residues. V shed 4 bases and J 5 bases; nucleotides not matched to a gene: 7. The CDR3 loop reads CASSTHRGMTEAFF. The DNA of the CDR3 is TGCGCCAGCAGCACCCACAGGGGGATGACTGAAGCTTTCTTT.

This clone has a handful of counts. J is TRBJ1-1 and V is TRBV4-2; D possibly corresponds to TRBD1 (6 bases). Trimming cost V 3 bases and J 1 base, with 21 bases left between them. The CDR3 runs to 18 residues. Germline CDR1 and CDR2: LGHNA and YNFKEQ. CDR3 residues: CASSQSSPGGVRNTEAFF. CDR3 nucleotide sequence: TGTGCCAGCAGCCAGTCTTCTCCGGGGGGCGTTCGGAACACTGAAGCTTTCTTT.

This rearrangement joins TRBV7-9 to TRBJ2-3, with a tentative D call TRBD2 (6 bases). The germline V and J ends were trimmed by 5 bases and 6 bases, with 15 bases remaining between them. There are 14 residues in the CDR3. Germline V CDR1 and CDR2: SEHNR, FQNEAQ (reference sequence). The CDR3 region is CASSPGFLADTQYF. The CDR3 bases are TGTGCCAGCAGCCCCGGATTTCTAGCGGATACGCAGTATTTT.

The chain carries TRBV25-1 and TRBJ1-2; 8 nucleotides align to TRBD1. After removal of 4 bases from V and 0 bases from J, the junction contained 4 bases not matched to a gene. This CDR3 contains 15 residues. Germline V gives CDR1 MGHDK, CDR2 SYGVNS. CDR3 sequence: CASSGTGSPNYGYTF. The CDR3 DNA sequence: TGTGCCAGCAGTGGGACAGGGTCCCCTAACTATGGCTACACCTTC.

The chain recombines TRBV7-6 with TRBJ2-7; a weak D match, TRBD2 (5 bases). Looked up from germline, CDR1 is SGHVS and CDR2 is FNYEAQ. Trimming cost V 1 base and J 3 bases, with 16 bases left between them. The length of the CDR3 is 16 residues. The CDR3 sequence: CASSLDLAGTLYEQYF. CDR3 DNA: TGTGCCAGCAGCTTAGACCTAGCTGGTACTCTCTACGAGCAGTACTTC.

The CDR3 protein is CASSSSAYEQYF. The DNA of the CDR3 is TGTGCCAGCAGTTCCTCCGCCTACGAGCAGTACTTC. The chain employs TRBV12-3 or TRBV12-4 and TRBJ2-7; D not certain. V was trimmed by 4 bases and J by 2 bases, leaving 6 bases between them. The length of the CDR3 is 12 residues.

This chain joins TRBV5-1 and TRBJ2-1; 12 bases fit TRBD2. Unmatched junction bases numbered 22, after V lost 3 bases and J lost 6 bases. The germline V gene has CDR1 SGHRS and CDR2 YFSETQ. The CDR3 totals 21 residues. The CDR3 DNA is TGCGCCAGCAGCTCGGAGGGCTTGGGGGCTAGCGGGAGGGCCGGGCGCAATGAGCAGTTCTTC. It encodes CASSSEGLGASGRAGRNEQFF.

Only a few counts were recorded for this clone. The J gene is TRBJ1-5, the V gene TRBV24-1, with D uncertain. CDR3 length: 15 residues. Trimming took off 3 bases at V and 4 bases at J, with 12 bases between the two ends. Germline V gives CDR1 KGHDR, CDR2 SFDVKD. The CDR3 DNA sequence: TGTGCCACCAGTGATCCCCAACGGGGAAATCAGCCCCAGCATTTT. Its translation: CATSDPQRGNQPQHF.

The V call is TRBV30, the J call TRBJ2-1; 13 bases fit TRBD2. This CDR3 contains 15 residues. Germline V gene sequence: CDR1 GTSNPN, CDR2 SVGIG (reference sequence). V lost 5 bases, J lost 7 bases, and 8 bases stayed unmatched. The CDR3 loop is CAWGRLAGGKNEQFF. As DNA, the CDR3 is TGTGCCTGGGGAAGACTAGCGGGAGGAAAGAATGAGCAGTTCTTC.

The chain uses TRBV5-1 and TRBJ2-3, with D possibly being TRBD2 (5 bases). Trimming stripped 4 bases from V and 2 bases from J, with 11 bases between. Germline loops: CDR1 SGHRS, CDR2 YFSETQ. The CDR3 is 14 amino acids. The DNA for the CDR3 is TGCGCCAGCAGCCTTAGAGGGTACACAGATACGCAGTATTTT. Its protein is CASSLRGYTDTQYF.

The V call is TRBV20-1, the J call TRBJ1-2, with D possibly TRBD1 on 6 matching bases. V gave up 3 bases and J gave up 8 bases, with 13 bases separating them. This CDR3 region has 12 residues. The germline V gene has CDR1 DFQATT and CDR2 SNEGSKA (reference sequence). CDR3: CSASPGGRGYTF. Written as DNA, the CDR3 is TGCAGTGCTAGTCCTGGGGGCAGAGGCTACACCTTC.

This clone was recorded only once. V is TRBV18 and J is TRBJ2-2; TRBD1 agrees at 9 bases. The CDR3 sequence is 16 residues long. Trimming cost V 2 bases and J 5 bases; bases outside gene matches: 6. CDR1 and CDR2 (germline): KGHSH, LQKENI. The DNA of the CDR3 is TGTGCCAGCTCACCAGGGACAGGGCGACGGACCGGGGAGCTGTTTTTT. Its protein product is CASSPGTGRRTGELFF. The variable domain in full, with the rest retrieved from reference TRBV18 and TRBJ2-2, is NAGVMQNPRHLVRRRGQEARLRCSPMKGHSHVYWYRQLPEEGLKFMVYLQKENIIDESGMPKERFSAEFPKEGPSILRIQQVVRGDSAAYFCASSPGTGRRTGELFFGEGSRLTVL.

This chain joins TRBV5-1 and TRBJ1-1; D might be TRBD1 (5 bases). Trimming pared 0 bases from V and 7 bases from J, leaving 16 bases between. CDR3 length equals 15 residues. Germline CDR1 reads SGHRS; CDR2 reads YFSETQ. The CDR3 DNA is TGCGCCAGCAGCTTGGCCCCAGGGATTGTGGGTGAAGCTTTCTTT. It yields the protein CASSLAPGIVGEAFF.

This chain uses TRBV10-3 with TRBJ2-1, with 13 bases fitting TRBD2. This CDR3 is 16 amino acids long. V trimming: 3 bases; J trimming: 4 bases; junction bases outside the gene matches: 3. Germline CDR1 reads ENHRY; CDR2 reads SYGVKD. The CDR3 reads CAISDPTSGRYNEQFF. DNA of the CDR3: TGTGCCATCAGTGATCCGACTAGCGGGAGGTACAATGAGCAGTTCTTC.

The chain is built from TRBV10-1 and TRBJ2-5; D uncertain. The CDR3 has 14 amino acids. V was pared by 3 bases and J by 4 bases, with 12 bases between. Germline-derived CDR1 and CDR2 are WNHNN and SYGVQD (reference sequence). The chain's CDR3 is CASSDGQLGETQYF. In DNA form, the CDR3 reads TGCGCCAGCAGTGATGGGCAGTTAGGAGAGACCCAGTACTTC.

The chain carries TRBV4-2 and TRBJ2-1, with 9 bases aligning to TRBD2. The CDR3 length is 16 residues. The J segment lost 8 bases and the V segment lost 0 bases, leaving 8 bases of the junction unmatched. In germline, CDR1 is LGHNA, CDR2 YNFKEQ. CDR3 DNA: TGTGCCAGCAGCCAAGATCTTAGCGGGAGTGCATATGAGCAGTTCTTC. Residues: CASSQDLSGSAYEQFF.